This is a list of T cell receptor beta chains from one sample in a study of cytomegalovirus exposure and HLA in healthy donors. Data came from immunoSEQ multiplex PCR; TCRdb stores just in-frame clones and leaves some out. The top ten hold about 4% of the sample, which has 250,000 to 350,000 clones, approximately 90% seen once. Sequencing was carried out using PBMCs. The receptors originated from a man in his forties in good health and CMV-seropositive. CDR3s include the opening cysteine and the closing phenylalanine or tryptophan. A D gene is named only where the DNA matches it firmly. Expanded clones get a size class; other rows say once, few or many, or leave the size out.

v_gene	j_gene	d_gene	abundance	CDR3aa	CDR3nt
TRBV9	TRBJ2-7	TRBD2	.	CASSGGTSGAYEQYF	TGTGCCAGCAGCGGAGGGACTAGCGGCGCCTACGAGCAGTACTTC
TRBV27	TRBJ2-3	.	.	CASSATRRSDTQYF	TGTGCCAGCAGCGCTACCCGGAGGTCAGATACGCAGTATTTT
TRBV10-3	TRBJ2-1	TRBD1	.	CAISESSQGKEQFF	TGTGCCATCAGTGAGTCGTCACAGGGGAAGGAGCAGTTCTTC
TRBV4-3	TRBJ1-2	.	.	CASSQGRVRYGYTF	TGCGCCAGCAGCCAAGGCCGGGTACGCTATGGCTACACCTTC
TRBV5-4	TRBJ2-7	TRBD2	.	CASSLGLAGRGEQYF	TGTGCCAGCAGCTTGGGTCTAGCGGGCCGTGGGGAGCAGTACTTC
TRBV7-3	TRBJ2-3	TRBD2	.	CASSRASGSRADTQYF	TGTGCCAGCAGCCGAGCTAGCGGGAGCCGGGCAGATACGCAGTATTTT
TRBV5-1	TRBJ2-1	.	.	CASTTSVDNYNEQFF	TGCGCCAGCACTACCTCGGTTGACAACTACAATGAGCAGTTCTTC
TRBV2	TRBJ1-4	.	once	CASSDLQPSNEKLFF	TGTGCCAGCAGTGACTTACAACCTTCTAATGAAAAACTGTTTTTT
TRBV28	TRBJ1-1	.	.	CASSPSGASISFTEAFF	TGTGCCAGCAGCCCCTCTGGGGCTTCGATTAGTTTCACTGAAGCTTTCTTT
TRBV27	TRBJ2-1	TRBD1	.	CASLYSGTGRYNEQFF	TGTGCCAGCTTGTACTCCGGGACAGGGCGGTACAATGAGCAGTTCTTC
TRBV2	TRBJ2-5	TRBD2	.	CASRSRGGQETQYF	TGTGCCAGCAGATCCCGGGGGGGCCAAGAGACCCAGTACTTC
TRBV6-6	TRBJ1-6	.	.	CASSSTGNNSPLHF	TGTGCCAGCAGTTCCACAGGGAATAATTCACCCCTCCACTTT
TRBV9	TRBJ2-1	TRBD2	.	CASSGGTSGYNEQFF	TGTGCCAGCAGCGGAGGGACTAGCGGGTACAATGAGCAGTTCTTC
TRBV27	TRBJ1-2	TRBD1	few	CASSFTPRTGSRTF	TGTGCCAGCAGTTTCACGCCGCGGACAGGATCTCGGACCTTC
TRBV27	TRBJ2-3	TRBD1	.	CASSLLGQITDTQYF	TGTGCCAGCAGTTTACTGGGACAGATCACAGATACGCAGTATTTT
TRBV28	TRBJ2-3	TRBD2	.	CASSRLALGTDTQYF	TGTGCCAGCAGTCGACTAGCGTTGGGCACAGATACGCAGTATTTT
TRBV2	TRBJ2-7	TRBD1	.	CASSPGQLWVF	TGTGCCAGCAGTCCGGGACAGCTCTGGGTCTTC
TRBV4-3	TRBJ1-2	.	.	CASSPLGTDGDYGYTF	TGCGCCAGCAGCCCTCTGGGCACAGATGGTGACTATGGCTACACCTTC
TRBV19	TRBJ1-5	.	.	CASSIDYGAGVDQPQHF	TGTGCCAGTAGTATAGATTATGGGGCTGGGGTCGATCAGCCCCAGCATTTT
TRBV6-5	TRBJ2-7	.	.	CASSYSRVLEIGEQYF	TGTGCCAGCAGTTACTCGAGGGTACTAGAGATCGGCGAGCAGTACTTC
TRBV6-6	TRBJ2-3	TRBD2	.	CASRVLAASTDTQYF	TGTGCCAGCAGGGTACTAGCGGCTAGCACAGATACGCAGTATTTT
TRBV28	TRBJ1-5	.	.	CASSPDLDSNQPQHF	TGTGCCAGCAGTCCCGACTTGGATAGCAATCAGCCCCAGCATTTT
TRBV5-4	TRBJ2-7	.	once	CASSSGLHLVYEQYF	TGTGCCAGCAGCTCGGGACTTCACCTGGTCTACGAGCAGTACTTC
TRBV23-1	TRBJ2-6	TRBD2	.	CASSPGGRGRGVSGANVLTF	TGCGCCAGCAGTCCCGGAGGGAGGGGCAGAGGGGTCTCTGGGGCCAACGTCCTGACTTTC
TRBV12-5	TRBJ1-5	.	few	CASRDQPQHF	TGTGCTAGTCGGGATCAGCCCCAGCATTTT
TRBV18	TRBJ2-3	TRBD2	.	CASSPTWTSGRTHDTQYF	TGTGCCAGCTCACCAACGTGGACTAGCGGGAGGACGCACGATACGCAGTATTTT
TRBV27	TRBJ1-2	TRBD1	few	CASSLTDRGYGYTF	TGTGCCAGCAGTTTAACCGACAGGGGCTATGGCTACACCTTC
TRBV5-1	TRBJ2-1	TRBD2	.	CASSFFPGGSSYNEQFF	TGCGCCAGCAGCTTCTTTCCGGGGGGGAGCTCCTACAATGAGCAGTTCTTC
TRBV19	TRBJ2-3	TRBD2	.	CASSGLGTDTQYF	TGTGCCAGTAGCGGACTAGGCACAGATACGCAGTATTTT
TRBV28	TRBJ2-7	TRBD2	.	CASRSPGLAGYEQYF	TGTGCCAGCAGGTCGCCGGGACTAGCAGGGTACGAGCAGTACTTC
TRBV19	TRBJ2-7	TRBD1	.	CASSSGTGTYEQYF	TGTGCCAGTAGCTCCGGGACAGGGACTTACGAGCAGTACTTC
TRBV19	TRBJ2-7	.	.	CASSIFSGSLYEQYF	TGTGCCAGTAGTATATTTAGCGGAAGCCTCTACGAGCAGTACTTC
TRBV9	TRBJ1-1	.	few	CASSVEQNTEAFF	TGTGCCAGCAGCGTAGAACAGAACACTGAAGCTTTCTTT
TRBV2	TRBJ2-7	TRBD2	.	CASRGLADSYEQYF	TGTGCCAGCAGGGGGCTAGCGGACTCCTACGAGCAGTACTTC
TRBV7-9	TRBJ2-7	TRBD2	.	CSSSSGGSSYEQYF	TGTTCCAGCAGCTCAGGCGGGAGCTCCTACGAGCAGTACTTC
TRBV4-1	TRBJ2-7	TRBD2	few	CASSQGNDGREQYF	TGCGCCAGCAGCCAAGGAAATGACGGGAGGGAGCAGTACTTC
TRBV19	TRBJ1-1	TRBD1	.	CASSTWQGALTEAFF	TGTGCCAGTAGTACCTGGCAGGGGGCTCTCACTGAAGCTTTCTTT
TRBV27	TRBJ2-1	TRBD2	.	CASAPRGTSGGSSYNEQFF	TGTGCCAGCGCCCCCCGGGGGACTAGCGGGGGTAGCTCCTACAATGAGCAGTTCTTC
TRBV18	TRBJ1-1	.	.	CASSPTMNTEAFF	TGTGCCAGCTCACCTACTATGAACACTGAAGCTTTCTTT
TRBV6-5	TRBJ2-1	TRBD1	few	CASSRDRAFNDGQFF	TGTGCCAGCAGTCGGGACAGAGCGTTCAATGACGGGCAGTTCTTC
TRBV28	TRBJ2-7	TRBD1	.	CASSGGDRGRHEQYF	TGTGCCAGCAGTGGGGGGGACAGGGGGCGCCACGAGCAGTACTTC
TRBV19	TRBJ1-2	TRBD1	.	CASSKGQGSANYGYTF	TGTGCCAGTAGTAAGGGACAGGGGAGCGCTAACTATGGCTACACCTTC
TRBV19	TRBJ1-4	TRBD1	.	CASSDPGTGGATNEKLFF	TGTGCCAGTAGTGACCCCGGGACAGGGGGTGCAACTAATGAAAAACTGTTTTTT
TRBV6-5	TRBJ1-2	.	.	CASSYGPEHYGYTF	TGTGCCAGCAGTTACGGGCCCGAACACTATGGCTACACCTTC
TRBV30	TRBJ2-7	TRBD1	.	CAWSRGGQFEQYF	TGTGCCTGGAGTCGTGGGGGACAGTTCGAGCAGTACTTC
TRBV7-9	TRBJ2-3	TRBD2	.	CASTSGRTGERTDTQYF	TGTGCCAGCACCAGCGGGAGGACAGGAGAACGCACAGATACGCAGTATTTT
TRBV10-2	TRBJ2-1	.	.	CASSEAGAEQFF	TGCGCCAGCAGTGAGGCGGGTGCTGAGCAGTTCTTC
TRBV28	TRBJ2-7	.	.	CASSLSRTYEQYF	TGTGCCAGCAGTTTATCGCGGACCTACGAGCAGTACTTC
TRBV27	TRBJ2-1	.	once	CASGGLVFHNEQFF	TGTGCCAGCGGGGGGTTAGTATTCCACAATGAGCAGTTCTTC
TRBV19	TRBJ2-5	.	.	CASSPQEGLIKETQYF	TGTGCCAGTAGTCCCCAGGAGGGACTCATCAAAGAGACCCAGTACTTC
TRBV5-6	TRBJ1-2	TRBD1	few	CASSLGNRGGDGYTF	TGTGCCAGCAGCTTGGGGAACAGGGGAGGTGATGGCTACACCTTC
TRBV11-3	TRBJ2-1	.	.	CASSETTSLNEQFF	TGTGCCAGCAGCGAAACTACTAGCTTGAATGAGCAGTTCTTC
TRBV2	TRBJ1-2	.	.	CASSATPGDSYGYTF	TGTGCCAGCAGTGCAACGCCAGGGGATAGCTATGGCTACACCTTC
TRBV11-2	TRBJ2-7	TRBD1	.	CASSPRQGFYEQYF	TGTGCCAGCAGCCCGAGACAGGGCTTCTACGAGCAGTACTTC
TRBV7-8	TRBJ2-1	TRBD1	.	CASSPNSGTGEDEQFF	TGTGCCAGCAGCCCAAACTCCGGGACAGGCGAGGACGAGCAGTTCTTC